This T cell receptor beta chain is drawn from a study of blood T cells in healthy people across ages. Points from the study as a whole: Aged donors had fewer naive CD4+ cells and lower diversity than long-lived donors. CMV infection status of these donors was not known.

CDR3 length equals 13 residues. Germline V gene lookup returns CDR1 SGHTA and CDR2 FQGNSA. Trimming took off 3 bases at V and 5 bases at J, with 9 bases between the two ends. As regards this clonotype: Its antigen is currently unknown.

It was approximately 10 milliliters of peripheral blood that were drawn from each donor. A second PCR, run for about 7 to 12 cycles, used a sample-barcoded 5' primer plus a J-beta primer mix. Each cDNA molecule received a tag from a template-switch adaptor that had 12 random nucleotides. Via MiXCR, TCRdb re-called the 5' RACE reads, giving one row per CDR3 protein. The sample lists 700,000 to 850,000 distinct CDR3 sequences; 30% to 45% were seen once. Sequencing was done on a sample of blood. The TCR comes from a man between 18 and 35 years old in good health. This sequence joins TRBV7-2 and TRBJ2-3, with D hard to call. The CDR3 region is CASSLGLRDTQYF. In DNA, the CDR3 is TGTGCCAGCAGCTTGGGATTGAGAGATACGCAGTATTTT.